These 19 T cell receptor beta chains originate from one sample sequenced in a study of blood T cell repertoires in COVID-19. The assay was immunoSEQ multiplex PCR, and TCRdb's table has in-frame clones only and misses some. In the table there are 200,000 to 250,000 clones, about 88% of which are singletons. The sample was peripheral blood. The source of these receptors is a man in his fifties or sixties with COVID-19, enrolled during active disease.

The rearrangement joins TRBV4-2 to TRBJ2-4; 10 positions match TRBD2. The CDR3 runs to 15 residues. Germline assignment: CDR1 LGHNA and CDR2 YNFKEQ. V lost 4 bases, J lost 9 bases, and 9 bases stayed unmatched. For the CDR3, the DNA is TGTGCCAGCAGCCCTGGAGCGGGAGGGCCAGGCATTCAGTACTTC. It codes for CASSPGAGGPGIQYF.

This chain connects TRBV9 to TRBJ1-6; a weak D match, TRBD1 (6 bases). The CDR3 totals 16 residues. V lost 4 bases, J lost 6 bases, and 17 bases lay in between. In germline, CDR1 is SGDLS, CDR2 YYNGEE. CDR3: CASSHSYGQTNSPLHF. DNA for the CDR3: TGTGCCAGCAGCCATTCGTACGGACAGACTAATTCACCCCTCCACTTT.

This clone appeared a single time. The V call is TRBV4-3, the J call TRBJ1-2; TRBD1 is a possible D gene (6 bases). Germline assignment: CDR1 LGHNA and CDR2 YSLEER. The V and J ends lost 1 base and 8 bases respectively, with 11 bases between them. The CDR3 runs to 13 residues. The CDR3 sequence is CASSQAGVDGYTF. The CDR3 DNA follows: TGCGCCAGCAGCCAAGCAGGGGTTGACGGCTACACCTTC.

This clone was detected once. The V call is TRBV5-1, the J call TRBJ2-5, with D perhaps matching TRBD2 (5 bases). Germline-derived CDR1 and CDR2 are SGHRS and YFSETQ. The CDR3 is 14 residues long. V shed 4 bases and J shed 1 base, with 11 bases lying between them. CDR3 residues: CASSPGTVQETQYF. The CDR3 region has the DNA TGCGCCAGCAGCCCGGGAACCGTCCAAGAGACCCAGTACTTC.

This clone showed up just once. In nucleotides, the CDR3 is TGTGCCAGCAGCTTAATGCGGGTCTCCTACAATGAGCAGTTCTTC. Protein sequence: CASSLMRVSYNEQFF. The rearrangement links TRBV11-2 to TRBJ2-1; D possibly corresponds to TRBD2 (5 bases). The CDR3 is made up of 15 amino acids. Looked up from germline, CDR1 is SGHAT and CDR2 is FQNNGV. V shed 2 bases and J shed 0 bases, with 8 bases lying between them.

This chain links TRBV4-2 with TRBJ2-7; 7 positions agree with TRBD2. The CDR3 length is 18 residues. The J segment lost 0 bases and the V segment lost 0 bases, leaving 11 bases of the junction unmatched. Per germline, CDR1 LGHNA and CDR2 YNFKEQ. The CDR3, as DNA: TGTGCCAGCAGCCAAGATCGGGCTAGCGGTTCGAGCTCCTACGAGCAGTACTTC. Its protein product is CASSQDRASGSSSYEQYF.

The CDR3 DNA reads TGTGCCAGCTCACCACCGAAGGGACAGACTGGGGCCAACGTCCTGACTTTC. Amino acid sequence: CASSPPKGQTGANVLTF. V is TRBV18 and J is TRBJ2-6; TRBD1 matches at 7 bases. V was pared by 0 bases and J by 2 bases, with 4 bases of the junction left unmatched. The germline gives CDR1 KGHSH, CDR2 LQKENI. The CDR3 contains 17 residues. The whole variable domain, filled in from reference TRBV18 and TRBJ2-6, reads NAGVMQNPRHLVRRRGQEARLRCSPMKGHSHVYWYRQLPEEGLKFMVYLQKENIIDESGMPKERFSAEFPKEGPSILRIQQVVRGDSAAYFCASSPPKGQTGANVLTFGAGSRLTVL.

V usage is TRBV10-2 and J usage is TRBJ2-1, with 7 positions matching TRBD2. Germline V gene sequence: CDR1 WSHSY, CDR2 SAAADI. V dropped 6 bases and J dropped 0; count of bases not matched to a gene: 11. The CDR3 spans 17 residues. The CDR3 DNA reads as TGCGCCAGCAGGAATATTCAATCGGGGGGCTCCTACAATGAGCAGTTCTTC. Residues: CASRNIQSGGSYNEQFF.

The chain is built from TRBV19 and TRBJ1-5; D is possibly TRBD1 (5 bases). The CDR3 spans 14 residues. Trimming pared 7 bases from V and 10 bases from J, leaving 20 bases between. Per the germline V gene, CDR1 is LNHDA and CDR2 is SQIVND (reference sequence). CDR3 protein: CASKDGQGVNPQHF. In DNA form, the CDR3 reads TGTGCCAGTAAGGATGGGCAGGGTGTCAATCCCCAGCATTTT.

The chain is built from TRBV18 and TRBJ2-1, with 11 bases matching TRBD2. The trim removed 3 bases at V and 2 bases at J, leaving 6 bases unmatched. Germline CDR1 and CDR2: KGHSH and LQKENI. This CDR3 has 17 residues. The DNA of the CDR3 is TGTGCCAGCTCACCGAAAATAGCGGGAGGGCCCTACAATGAGCAGTTCTTC. Protein sequence: CASSPKIAGGPYNEQFF. The full variable domain, rest sourced from reference TRBV18 and TRBJ2-1, is NAGVMQNPRHLVRRRGQEARLRCSPMKGHSHVYWYRQLPEEGLKFMVYLQKENIIDESGMPKERFSAEFPKEGPSILRIQQVVRGDSAAYFCASSPKIAGGPYNEQFFGPGTRLTVL.

This clone was picked up many times. Written as DNA, the CDR3 is TGTGCCTGGATCAGGGCCACTGAAGCTTTCTTT. It specifies CAWIRATEAFF. The rearrangement uses TRBV30 and TRBJ1-1, with D possibly TRBD1 on 5 matching bases. This CDR3 contains 11 residues. Between the trimmed V and J ends, which lost 4 bases and 4 bases, there was a span of 7 bases. Germline-derived CDR1 and CDR2 are GTSNPN and SVGIG (reference sequence).

The chain employs TRBV7-9 and TRBJ2-1; TRBD2 matches at 11 bases. Unmatched junction bases numbered 5, after V lost 3 bases and J lost 7 bases. The germline V gene has CDR1 SEHNR and CDR2 FQNEAQ (reference sequence). CDR3 length: 15 amino acids. In DNA, the CDR3 is TGTGCCAGCAGCTTGGGACTAGCGGAACGAAATGAGCAGTTCTTC. It encodes CASSLGLAERNEQFF.

The gene calls are TRBV25-1 and TRBJ2-3; 8 positions match TRBD1. CDR1 is MGHDK and CDR2 is SYGVNS in the germline V gene. Trimming cost V 6 bases and J 5 bases; bases outside gene matches: 4. The CDR3 length is 13 residues. The CDR3 region is CASSGGQVDTQYF. The DNA for the CDR3 is TGTGCCAGCAGCGGGGGACAGGTAGATACGCAGTATTTT.

CDR3 bases: TGTGCCAGCAGCGGAACCGGGACAGGTAGTTGGTGGGGATCCTACGAGCAGTACTTC. Its protein is CASSGTGTGSWWGSYEQYF. The J gene is TRBJ2-7, the V gene TRBV11-2, with 8 nucleotides matching TRBD1. Unmatched junction bases numbered 19, after V lost 5 bases and J lost 1 base. The germline CDR1 and CDR2 sequences are SGHAT and FQNNGV. The CDR3 is 19 amino acids.

With regard to this clone: Additional DNA sequences in this sample encode the identical CDR3. This chain uses TRBV28 with TRBJ2-5; D is uncertain. Trimming took 3 bases from V and 5 from J, leaving 4 bases between them. Germline V gene sequence: CDR1 MDHEN, CDR2 SYDVKM. The CDR3 has 11 residues. Written as DNA, the CDR3 is TGTGCCAGCAGTTTCCGGGAGACCCAGTACTTC. Amino acid sequence: CASSFRETQYF.

The V gene is TRBV6-6, the J gene TRBJ2-7; 9 nucleotides align to TRBD2. Germline CDR1 is MNHNY and CDR2 is SVGAGI (reference sequence). The ends lost 7 bases at V and 4 bases at J; junction bases unmatched: 11. The CDR3 contains 15 residues. For the CDR3, the DNA is TGTGCCAGCACCCCCGGTAGCGGGAGATCGTACGAGCAGTACTTC. This gives the protein CASTPGSGRSYEQYF.

The chain joins TRBV10-1 to TRBJ2-1; 8 bases agree with TRBD2. The CDR3 length is 15 residues. CDR1 and CDR2 from the germline V gene are WNHNN and SYGVQD (reference sequence). J gave up 4 bases and V 3 bases, and 5 bases lay outside the gene matches. The CDR3, as DNA: TGCGCCAGCAGTGATACTAGCGGTCCATACAATGAGCAGTTCTTC. This sequence encodes CASSDTSGPYNEQFF.

The chain links TRBV9 to TRBJ2-5; 8 bases fit TRBD2. J was trimmed by 3 bases and V by 2 bases; bases with no gene match: 6. The CDR3 covers 15 residues. The germline gives CDR1 SGDLS, CDR2 YYNGEE. The CDR3 reads CASSVRGAVEETQYF. The CDR3 DNA follows: TGTGCCAGCAGCGTGCGGGGGGCAGTTGAAGAGACCCAGTACTTC.

This clone was observed a few times. The V gene is TRBV7-2, the J gene TRBJ2-2, with D perhaps TRBD1 (6 bases). The CDR3 runs 16 residues. V was trimmed by 5 bases and J by 4 bases, leaving 17 bases between them. Per germline, CDR1 SGHTA and CDR2 FQGNSA. The CDR3 DNA sequence: TGTGCCAGCAGCCAAAGGAAGCAGGGGAGCACCGGGGAGCTGTTTTTT. This codes for CASSQRKQGSTGELFF.